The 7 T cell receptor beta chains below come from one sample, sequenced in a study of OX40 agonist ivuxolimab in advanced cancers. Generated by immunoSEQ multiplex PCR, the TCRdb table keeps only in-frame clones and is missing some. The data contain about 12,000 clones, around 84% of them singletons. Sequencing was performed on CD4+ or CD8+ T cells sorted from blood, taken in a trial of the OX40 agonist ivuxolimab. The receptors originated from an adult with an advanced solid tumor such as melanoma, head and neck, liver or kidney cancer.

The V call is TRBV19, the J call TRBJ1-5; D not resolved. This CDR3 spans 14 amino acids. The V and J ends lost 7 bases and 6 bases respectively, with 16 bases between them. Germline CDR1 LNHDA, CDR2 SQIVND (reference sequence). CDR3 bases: TGTGCCAGTACCCCCGGGCCAAGTGGTCAGCCCCAGCATTTT. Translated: CASTPGPSGQPQHF.

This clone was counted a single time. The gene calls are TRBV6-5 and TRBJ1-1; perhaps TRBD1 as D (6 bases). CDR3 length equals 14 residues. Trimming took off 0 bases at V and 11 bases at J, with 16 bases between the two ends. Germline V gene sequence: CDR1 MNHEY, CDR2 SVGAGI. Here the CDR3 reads CASSYSDMGRGAFF. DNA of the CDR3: TGTGCCAGCAGTTACTCGGACATGGGGAGGGGGGCTTTCTTT.

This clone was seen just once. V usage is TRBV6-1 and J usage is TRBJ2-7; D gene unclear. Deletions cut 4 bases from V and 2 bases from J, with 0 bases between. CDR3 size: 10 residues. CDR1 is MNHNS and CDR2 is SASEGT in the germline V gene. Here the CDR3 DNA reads TGTGCCAGCAGTGCCTACGAGCAGTACTTC. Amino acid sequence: CASSAYEQYF.

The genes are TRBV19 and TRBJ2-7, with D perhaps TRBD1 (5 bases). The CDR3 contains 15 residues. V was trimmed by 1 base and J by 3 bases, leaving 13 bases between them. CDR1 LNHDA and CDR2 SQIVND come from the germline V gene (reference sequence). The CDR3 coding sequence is TGTGCCAGTAGTATAGGGGGCCAGGGAATCTACGAGCAGTACTTC. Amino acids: CASSIGGQGIYEQYF.

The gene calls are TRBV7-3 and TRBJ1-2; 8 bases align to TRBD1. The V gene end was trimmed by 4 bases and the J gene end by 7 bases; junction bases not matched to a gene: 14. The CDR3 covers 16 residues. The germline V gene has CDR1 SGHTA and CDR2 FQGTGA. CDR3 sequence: CASSSRGTGSVRGYTF. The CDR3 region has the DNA TGTGCCAGCAGCTCAAGGGGGACAGGCTCGGTTCGTGGCTACACCTTC.

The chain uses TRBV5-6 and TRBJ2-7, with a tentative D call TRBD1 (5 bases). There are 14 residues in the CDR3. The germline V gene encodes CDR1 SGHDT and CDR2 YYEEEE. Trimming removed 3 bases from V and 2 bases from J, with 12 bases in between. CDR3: CASSYDSSPYEQYF. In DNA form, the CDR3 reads TGTGCCAGCAGCTACGACAGCTCGCCCTACGAGCAGTACTTC.

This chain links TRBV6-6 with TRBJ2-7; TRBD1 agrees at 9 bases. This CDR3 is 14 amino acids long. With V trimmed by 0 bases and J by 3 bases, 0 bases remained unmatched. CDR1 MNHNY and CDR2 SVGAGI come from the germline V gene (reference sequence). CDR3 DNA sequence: TGTGCCAGCAGTTACTCGACAGGGGGCTACGAGCAGTACTTC. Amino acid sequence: CASSYSTGGYEQYF.